Sequencing of this T cell receptor (beta chain) was carried out in a study of T cell repertoires in cytomegalovirus infection. In TCRdb, the reads were re-called with MiXCR into one record per CDR3 protein. The sample consists of some 940,000 distinct CDR3 sequences, about a third of them appearing once. This clonotype occurred many times. The target antigen is unknown. V was trimmed by 0 bases and J by 0 bases, leaving 9 bases between them. This CDR3 has 15 amino acids. Germline CDR1 reads SGHTA; CDR2 reads FQGNSA. Sequenced here: cultured CD8+ T cells from PBMCs, sampled from culture after CMV antigen stimulation. The origin of this receptor is a human donor in good health (CMV status not recorded). Some clones in this sample may be carry-over from other donors' samples. The chain carries TRBV7-2 and TRBJ2-7; perhaps TRBD1 as D (6 bases). CDR3: CASSLATGHSYEQYV. The CDR3 nucleotides read TGTGCCAGCAGCTTAGCCACAGGGCACTCCTACGAGCAGTACGTC.